This T cell receptor beta chain came from a study of molecular identifiers for immune sequencing clone quantification. TCRdb reprocessed the PCR reads with MiXCR, giving one entry per CDR3 protein. The sample includes fewer than 75,000 distinct CDR3 sequences, about a sixth of them seen just once. Points from the study as a whole: More than 99% of effector molecules, versus under 1% of naive-cell molecules, belonged to clones above 20 RNA copies. Researchers reportedly could pick up spiked Jurkat TCR RNA from one cell mixed into approximately 1 million naive cells.

The CDR3 covers 16 residues. The junction had 2 bases not matched to a gene; V was cut back by 5 bases and J by 2 bases. Germline CDR1 SEHNR, CDR2 FQNEAQ (reference sequence). In regard to this clonotype: What it binds is not known. This may arise from a read error, as a much more abundant clone is one base away.

A CD8+CD4-CCR7+CD45RA+ gate was used to sort naive CD8 T cells. The clonotype originates from a human donor in good health. Some libraries in this study had Jurkat cell RNA spiked in. The sample was naive CD8+ T cells from blood, with Jurkat cell RNA spiked in. The subset is: FACS-sorted CD8+CD4-CCR7+CD45RA+ naive T cells. The chain joins TRBV7-9 to TRBJ2-1; 14 positions agree with TRBD2. The CDR3 DNA follows: TGTGCCAGCAGCGGACTAGCGGGAGGCACCTACAATGAGCAGTTCTTC. This codes for CASSGLAGGTYNEQFF.